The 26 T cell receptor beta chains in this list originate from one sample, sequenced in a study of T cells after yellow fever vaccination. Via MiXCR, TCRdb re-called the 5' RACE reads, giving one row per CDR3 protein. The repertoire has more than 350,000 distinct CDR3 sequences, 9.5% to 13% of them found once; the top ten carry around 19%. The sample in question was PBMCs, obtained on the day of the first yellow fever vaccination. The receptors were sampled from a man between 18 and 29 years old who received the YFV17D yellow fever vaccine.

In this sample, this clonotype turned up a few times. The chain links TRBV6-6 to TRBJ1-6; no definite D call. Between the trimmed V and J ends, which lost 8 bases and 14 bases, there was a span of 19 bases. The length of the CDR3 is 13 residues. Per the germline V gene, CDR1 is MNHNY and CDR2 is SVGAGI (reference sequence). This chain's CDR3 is CASSRLLAGTLHF. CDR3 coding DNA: TGTGCCAGCTCCCGTCTGCTCGCAGGAACCCTCCACTTT.

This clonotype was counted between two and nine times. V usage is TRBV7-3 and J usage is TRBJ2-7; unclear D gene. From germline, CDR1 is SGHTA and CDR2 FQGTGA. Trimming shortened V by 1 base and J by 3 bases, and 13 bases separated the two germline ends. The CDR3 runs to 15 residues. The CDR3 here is CASSLNPAHYYEQYF. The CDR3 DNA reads TGTGCCAGCAGCTTAAACCCAGCCCACTACTACGAGCAGTACTTC.

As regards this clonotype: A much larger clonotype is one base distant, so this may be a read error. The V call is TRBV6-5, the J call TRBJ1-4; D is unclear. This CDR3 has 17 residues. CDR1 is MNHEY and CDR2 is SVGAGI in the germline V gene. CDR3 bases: TGTGCCAGCGGTTACTCGAAAATTCCTGGGTCGAATGAAAAACTGTTTTTT. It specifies CASGYSKIPGSNEKLFF.

CDR3 sequence (DNA): TGTGCCAGTCGCCGGGGCAGTGCAACTAATGAAAAACTGTTTTTT. It is translated as CASRRGSATNEKLFF. The chain joins TRBV19 to TRBJ1-4, with D perhaps TRBD1 (5 bases). The V and J ends lost 8 bases and 0 bases respectively, with 13 bases between them. The germline V gene encodes CDR1 LNHDA and CDR2 SQIVND (reference sequence). This CDR3 is built from 15 residues.

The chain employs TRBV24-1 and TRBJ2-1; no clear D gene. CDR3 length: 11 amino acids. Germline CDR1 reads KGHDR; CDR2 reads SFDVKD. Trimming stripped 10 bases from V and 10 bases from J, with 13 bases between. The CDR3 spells CATPPAREQFF. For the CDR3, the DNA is TGTGCCACACCCCCGGCGAGAGAGCAGTTCTTC.

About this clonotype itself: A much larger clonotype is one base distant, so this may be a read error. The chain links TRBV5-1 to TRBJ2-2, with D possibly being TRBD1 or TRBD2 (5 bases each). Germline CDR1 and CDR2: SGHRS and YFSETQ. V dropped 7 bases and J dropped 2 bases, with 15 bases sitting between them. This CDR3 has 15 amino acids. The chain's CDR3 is CASGWDGDNTGELFF. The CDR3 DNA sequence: TGCGCCAGCGGCTGGGACGGGGACAACACCGGGGAGCTGTTTTTT.

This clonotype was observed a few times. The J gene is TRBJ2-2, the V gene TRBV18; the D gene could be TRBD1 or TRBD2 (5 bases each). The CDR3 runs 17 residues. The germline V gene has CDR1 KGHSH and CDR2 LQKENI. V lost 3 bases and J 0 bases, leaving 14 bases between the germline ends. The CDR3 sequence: CASSPRVGDPNTGELFF. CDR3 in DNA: TGTGCCAGCTCACCCCGGGTAGGGGACCCGAACACCGGGGAGCTGTTTTTT.

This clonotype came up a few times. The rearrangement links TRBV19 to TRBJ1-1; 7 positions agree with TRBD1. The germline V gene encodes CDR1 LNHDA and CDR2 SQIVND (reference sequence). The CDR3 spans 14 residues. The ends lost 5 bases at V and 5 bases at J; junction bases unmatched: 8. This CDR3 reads CASSFQGGRTEAFF. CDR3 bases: TGTGCCAGTAGTTTCCAGGGGGGAAGGACTGAAGCTTTCTTT.

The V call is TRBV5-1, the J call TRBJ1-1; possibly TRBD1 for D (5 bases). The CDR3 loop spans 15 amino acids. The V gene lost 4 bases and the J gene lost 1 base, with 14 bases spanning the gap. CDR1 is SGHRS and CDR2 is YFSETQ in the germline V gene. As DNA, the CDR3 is TGCGCCAGCAGCCCTGGGACGGGGCGGAACACTGAAGCTTTCTTT. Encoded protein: CASSPGTGRNTEAFF.

The CDR3 sequence is CASSYGPRYGQFF. The CDR3 coding sequence is TGTGCCAGCAGTTACGGGCCTAGGTATGGCCAGTTCTTC. The J gene is TRBJ2-1, the V gene TRBV6-5; D gene ambiguous. This CDR3 spans 13 amino acids. Germline-derived CDR1 and CDR2 are MNHEY and SVGAGI. The germline V and J ends were trimmed by 2 bases and 13 bases, with 15 bases remaining between them.

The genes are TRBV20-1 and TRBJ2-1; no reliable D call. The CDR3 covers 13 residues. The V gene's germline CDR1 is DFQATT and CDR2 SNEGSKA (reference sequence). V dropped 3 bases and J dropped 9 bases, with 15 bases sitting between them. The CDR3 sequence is CSASLLGFGEQFF. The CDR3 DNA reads TGCAGTGCTAGTCTGTTAGGTTTCGGTGAGCAGTTCTTC.

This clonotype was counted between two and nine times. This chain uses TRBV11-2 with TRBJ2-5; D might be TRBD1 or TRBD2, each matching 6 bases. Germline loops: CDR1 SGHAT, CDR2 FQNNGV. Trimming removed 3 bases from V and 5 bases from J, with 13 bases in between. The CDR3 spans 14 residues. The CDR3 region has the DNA TGTGCCAGCAGCTTGGGGGGCGCGGAGGAGACCCAGTACTTC. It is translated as CASSLGGAEETQYF.

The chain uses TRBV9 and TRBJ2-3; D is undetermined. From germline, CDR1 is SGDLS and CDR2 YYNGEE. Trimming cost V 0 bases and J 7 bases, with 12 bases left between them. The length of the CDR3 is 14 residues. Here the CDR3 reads CASSVEHLDNTQYF. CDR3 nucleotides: TGTGCCAGCAGCGTAGAACACTTGGATAATACGCAGTATTTT.

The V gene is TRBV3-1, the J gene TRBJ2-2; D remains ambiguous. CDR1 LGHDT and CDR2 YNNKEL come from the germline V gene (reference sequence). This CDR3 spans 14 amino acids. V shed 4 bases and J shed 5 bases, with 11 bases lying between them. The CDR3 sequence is CASSPRVTTGELFF. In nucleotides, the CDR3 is TGTGCCAGCAGCCCTCGAGTAACTACCGGGGAGCTGTTTTTT.

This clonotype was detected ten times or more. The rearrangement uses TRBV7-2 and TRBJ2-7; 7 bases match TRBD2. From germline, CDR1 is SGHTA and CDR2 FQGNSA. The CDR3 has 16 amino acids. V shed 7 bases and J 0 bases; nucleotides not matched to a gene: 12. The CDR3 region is CASTPWAGDSSYEQYF. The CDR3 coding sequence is TGTGCCAGCACCCCATGGGCGGGGGATAGCTCCTACGAGCAGTACTTC.

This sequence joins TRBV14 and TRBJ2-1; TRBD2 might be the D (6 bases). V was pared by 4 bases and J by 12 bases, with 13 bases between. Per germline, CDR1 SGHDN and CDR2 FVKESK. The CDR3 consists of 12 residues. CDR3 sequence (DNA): TGTGCCAGCAGCCCCACGGGGAGGTGGCAGTTCTTC. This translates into CASSPTGRWQFF. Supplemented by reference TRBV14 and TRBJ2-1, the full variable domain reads EAGVTQFPSHSVIEKGQTVTLRCDPISGHDNLYWYRRVMGKEIKFLLHFVKESKQDESGMPNNRFLAERTGGTYSTLKVQPAELEDSGVYFCASSPTGRWQFFGPGTRLTVL.

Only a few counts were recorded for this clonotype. DNA of the CDR3: TGTGCCAGCAGCTTGTCTGCCGGAGGCACCGGGGAGCTGTTTTTT. It yields the protein CASSLSAGGTGELFF. This rearrangement joins TRBV11-2 to TRBJ2-2; maybe TRBD2 (5 bases). The ends were cut back, 3 bases at V and 4 bases at J, with 12 bases in the middle. CDR3 length equals 15 residues. The V gene's germline CDR1 is SGHAT and CDR2 FQNNGV. The full variable domain, rest sourced from reference TRBV11-2 and TRBJ2-2, is EAGVAQSPRYKIIEKRQSVAFWCNPISGHATLYWYQQILGQGPKLLIQFQNNGVVDDSQLPKDRFSAERLKGVDSTLKIQPAKLEDSAVYLCASSLSAGGTGELFFGEGSRLTVL.

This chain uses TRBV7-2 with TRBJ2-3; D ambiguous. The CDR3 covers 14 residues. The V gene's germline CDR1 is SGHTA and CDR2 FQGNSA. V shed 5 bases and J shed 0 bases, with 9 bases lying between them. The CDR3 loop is CASSPDGSTDTQYF. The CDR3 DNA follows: TGTGCCAGCAGCCCTGACGGGAGCACAGATACGCAGTATTTT.

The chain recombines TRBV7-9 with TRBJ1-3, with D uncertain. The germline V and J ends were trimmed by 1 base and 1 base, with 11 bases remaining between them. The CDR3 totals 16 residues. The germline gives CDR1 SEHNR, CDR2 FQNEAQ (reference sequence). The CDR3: CASSLDEGRSGNTIYF. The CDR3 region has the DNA TGTGCCAGCAGCTTAGATGAGGGCCGGTCTGGAAACACCATATATTTT.

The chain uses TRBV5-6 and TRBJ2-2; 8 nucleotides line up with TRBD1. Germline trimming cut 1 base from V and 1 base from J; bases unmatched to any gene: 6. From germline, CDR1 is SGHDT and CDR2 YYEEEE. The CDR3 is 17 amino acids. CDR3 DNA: TGTGCCAGCAGCTTGTATTTCGGGACAGGGAACACCGGGGAGCTGTTTTTT. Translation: CASSLYFGTGNTGELFF. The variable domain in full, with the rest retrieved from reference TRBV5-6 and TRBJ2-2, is DAGVTQSPTHLIKTRGQQVTLRCSPKSGHDTVSWYQQALGQGPQFIFQYYEEEERQRGNFPDRFSGHQFPNYSSELNVNALLLGDSALYLCASSLYFGTGNTGELFFGEGSRLTVL.

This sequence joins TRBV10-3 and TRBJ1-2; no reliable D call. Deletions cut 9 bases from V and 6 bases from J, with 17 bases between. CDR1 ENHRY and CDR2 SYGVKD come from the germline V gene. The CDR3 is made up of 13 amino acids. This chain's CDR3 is CAIRMGRRDGYTF. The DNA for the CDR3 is TGTGCCATTCGAATGGGCCGCCGGGATGGCTACACCTTC.

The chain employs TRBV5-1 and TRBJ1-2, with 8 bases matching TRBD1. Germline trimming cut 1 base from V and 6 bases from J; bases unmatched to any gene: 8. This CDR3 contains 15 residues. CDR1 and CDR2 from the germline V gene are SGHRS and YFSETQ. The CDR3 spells CASSLLQGVRHGYTF. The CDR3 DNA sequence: TGCGCCAGCAGCTTGCTACAGGGGGTTCGGCATGGCTACACCTTC.

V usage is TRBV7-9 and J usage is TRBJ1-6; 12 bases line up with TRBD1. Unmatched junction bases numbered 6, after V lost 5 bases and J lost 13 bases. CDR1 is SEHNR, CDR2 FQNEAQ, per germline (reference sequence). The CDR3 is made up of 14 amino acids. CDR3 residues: CASSTGTGGDPLHF. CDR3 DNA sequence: TGTGCCAGCAGCACAGGGACAGGGGGCGATCCCCTCCACTTT.

CDR3 amino acids: CASSLTVWGSNSPLHF. The CDR3 coding sequence is TGTGCCAGCAGTTTAACCGTATGGGGGTCTAATTCACCCCTCCACTTT. V gene TRBV12-3 or TRBV12-4 combines with J gene TRBJ1-6, with D perhaps TRBD1 (5 bases). The CDR3 has 16 amino acids. V was shortened by 2 bases and J by 6 bases, with 14 bases between the two germline ends.

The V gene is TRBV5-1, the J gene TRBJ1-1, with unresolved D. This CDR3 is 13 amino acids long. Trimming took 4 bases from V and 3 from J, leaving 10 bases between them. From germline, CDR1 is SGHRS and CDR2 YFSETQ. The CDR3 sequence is CASSLPPDTEAFF. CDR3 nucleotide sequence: TGCGCCAGCAGCCTTCCACCTGACACTGAAGCTTTCTTT. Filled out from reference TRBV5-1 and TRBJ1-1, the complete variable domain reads KAGVTQTPRYLIKTRGQQVTLSCSPISGHRSVSWYQQTPGQGLQFLFEYFSETQRNKGNFPGRFSGRQFSNSRSEMNVSTLELGDSALYLCASSLPPDTEAFFGQGTRLTVV.

DNA of the CDR3: TGTGCCAGCAGCTCGGGCGGAGGGGGAGGTCACTATGGCTACACCTTC. This gives the protein CASSSGGGGGHYGYTF. J is TRBJ1-2 and V is TRBV7-2; D might be TRBD1 (6 bases). This CDR3 has 16 amino acids. The germline V and J ends were trimmed by 4 bases and 3 bases, with 18 bases remaining between them. Germline assignment: CDR1 SGHTA and CDR2 FQGNSA.